One and the same sample provided the 14 T cell receptor beta chains below, sequenced in a study of blood T cell repertoires in COVID-19 (dated by TCRdb to about 2020). Libraries came from the immunoSEQ multiplex PCR assay. This immuneACCESS table, as held by TCRdb, lists in-frame sequences with V and J called but not all clones. Of the missing ones, under half trace to an unresolved V gene in checked studies; the others have no known cause. Recorded for this sample are approximately 310,000 clones; 70% to 90% of them occurred a single time. The top ten hold around 2.1% of the sample. The sequencing input was PBMCs or T cells enriched from blood (not recorded which). The receptors come from a man younger than 40 who had recovered from COVID-19.

The chain links TRBV6-5 to TRBJ2-3; TRBD1 is a possible D gene (6 bases). Trimming left V 6 bases short and J 3 bases short, with 16 bases between. This CDR3 is built from 15 residues. Germline V gives CDR1 MNHEY, CDR2 SVGAGI. In DNA form, the CDR3 reads TGTGCCAGCAGAGACACAGGGCTATCGACAGATACGCAGTATTTT. It codes for CASRDTGLSTDTQYF.

In the case of this clone: Relative to the germline gene, one junction end is altered; a read error may explain this. The chain couples TRBV19 to TRBJ1-6, with TRBD1 matching 8 bases. The germline CDR1 and CDR2 sequences are LNHDA and SQIVND (reference sequence). This CDR3 comprises 14 residues. The CDR3 region has the DNA TGTGCCAGTAGTCCAGGGGGCCAGAATTCACCTCTCCACTTT. It encodes CASSPGGQNSPLHF.

This clone was detected only once. The DNA of the CDR3 is TGTGCCAGCAATGACAGACTGAACACTGAAGCTTTCTTT. Protein sequence: CASNDRLNTEAFF. The chain couples TRBV3-1 (or the pseudogene TRBV3-2) to TRBJ1-1, with D perhaps matching TRBD1 (5 bases). V was shortened by 7 bases and J by 0 bases, with 9 bases between the two germline ends. The germline CDR1 and CDR2 sequences are LGHDT and YNNKEL (reference sequence). The CDR3 has 13 residues.

The chain links TRBV5-1 to TRBJ1-4; D possibly corresponds to TRBD1 (6 bases). The CDR3 runs to 15 residues. V was shortened by 3 bases and J by 8 bases, with 17 bases between the two germline ends. Looked up from germline, CDR1 is SGHRS and CDR2 is YFSETQ. Written as DNA, the CDR3 is TGCGCCAGCAGCTCGGGGGCCAGGGGAGGGGAAAAACTGTTTTTT. This codes for CASSSGARGGEKLFF.

The rearrangement links TRBV13 to TRBJ1-2, with a weak D call TRBD1 (6 bases). This CDR3 region has 13 residues. The V gene's germline CDR1 is PRHDT and CDR2 FYEKMQ (reference sequence). V dropped 7 bases and J dropped 2 bases, with 11 bases sitting between them. In nucleotides, the CDR3 is TGTGCCAGCAAACAGGGTATGAACTATGGCTACACCTTC. This translates into CASKQGMNYGYTF.

CDR3 bases: TGTGCCAGCAGCCAGACAACAAACTATGGCTACACCTTC. Encoded protein: CASSQTTNYGYTF. The chain is built from TRBV25-1 and TRBJ1-2; D not resolved. This CDR3 region has 13 residues. The V gene's germline CDR1 is MGHDK and CDR2 SYGVNS. V lost 6 bases and J 2 bases, leaving 10 bases between the germline ends.

The chain recombines TRBV9 with TRBJ2-5; D might be TRBD1 (5 bases). CDR3 length: 15 residues. Germline CDR1 reads SGDLS; CDR2 reads YYNGEE. V lost 2 bases and J 5 bases, leaving 16 bases between the germline ends. The CDR3 DNA reads TGTGCCAGCAGCGTCGAACTTACAGGTCTGGAGACCCAGTACTTC. This translates into CASSVELTGLETQYF.

The rearrangement joins TRBV7-9 to TRBJ2-2; the D is unclear. This CDR3 contains 15 residues. Per the germline V gene, CDR1 is SEHNR and CDR2 is FQNEAQ (reference sequence). V gave up 6 bases and J gave up 2 bases, with 13 bases separating them. The CDR3 nucleotides read TGTGCCAGCAGTATAGCTGACTCAAACACCGGGGAGCTGTTTTTT. Translating it yields CASSIADSNTGELFF.

The chain uses TRBV9 and TRBJ1-1, with D unclear. The CDR3 is 15 amino acids. V shed 4 bases and J shed 0 bases, with 13 bases lying between them. Germline V gives CDR1 SGDLS, CDR2 YYNGEE. CDR3 amino acids: CASSPRPTLNTEAFF. The CDR3 DNA reads TGTGCCAGCAGCCCCAGACCGACTCTGAACACTGAAGCTTTCTTT.

CDR3 region: CASSSGTGNTIYF. CDR3 bases: TGTGCCAGCAGCTCTGGGACAGGAAACACCATATATTTT. The V gene is TRBV5-5, the J gene TRBJ1-3; D might be TRBD1 (6 bases). Between the trimmed V and J ends, which lost 3 bases and 4 bases, there was a span of 8 bases. This CDR3 comprises 13 residues. Germline assignment: CDR1 SGHKS and CDR2 YYEKEE (reference sequence).

The table lists this clone with a count of one. The J gene is TRBJ2-1, the V gene TRBV6-5; possibly TRBD2 for D (6 bases). The V and J ends lost 7 bases and 1 base respectively, with 11 bases between them. Germline CDR1 MNHEY, CDR2 SVGAGI. There are 14 residues in the CDR3. CDR3 in DNA: TGTGCCAGCACAATGGGGGGATCCTACAATGAGCAGTTCTTC. This encodes CASTMGGSYNEQFF.

A single count supports this clone. The chain couples TRBV6-5 to TRBJ2-3; TRBD1 matches at 8 bases. Germline trimming cut 6 bases from V and 4 bases from J; bases unmatched to any gene: 6. This CDR3 has 14 residues. The V gene's germline CDR1 is MNHEY and CDR2 SVGAGI. The CDR3 is CASRPDRVSDTQYF. The DNA of the CDR3 is TGTGCCAGCAGGCCGGACAGGGTTTCAGATACGCAGTATTTT.

The CDR3 is CAWSVPVTGSRQPQHF. The CDR3 DNA reads as TGTGCCTGGAGTGTACCAGTGACAGGGAGCCGTCAGCCCCAGCATTTT. This chain connects TRBV30 to TRBJ1-5; TRBD1 agrees at 7 bases. The CDR3 spans 16 residues. CDR1 and CDR2 from the germline V gene are GTSNPN and SVGIG (reference sequence). V dropped 0 bases and J dropped 6; count of bases not matched to a gene: 11.

The chain uses TRBV4-3 and TRBJ2-1; 12 bases align to TRBD2. Germline-derived CDR1 and CDR2 are LGHNA and YSLEER. This CDR3 contains 16 residues. Trimming at V came to 5 bases and at J to 3 bases, leaving 5 bases not matched to a gene. This CDR3 is CASSSRTSGVYNEQFF. CDR3 DNA: TGCGCCAGCAGCTCAAGGACTAGCGGGGTCTACAATGAGCAGTTCTTC.